This TCR beta chain was recorded in a study of beta chain features in type 1 diabetes. General study findings and limits: Moderate yet significant TCRB CDR3 shortening was seen in Type 1 diabetes patients in all four CD4+ subsets.

V was shortened by 3 bases and J by 4 bases, with 8 bases between the two germline ends. Germline loops: CDR1 SEHNR, CDR2 FQNEAQ (reference sequence). The CDR3 sequence is 13 residues long. The sequenced template was cDNA made from the entire isolated RNA. Some clones are missing from TCRdb's copy, which holds only in-frame ones; the method was immunoSEQ multiplex PCR. The data hold roughly 330,000 clones, with about 13% observed a single time. This clone was counted a few times. The antigen is unknown. Other DNA sequences from this sample encode an identical CDR3 as well. V and J are TRBV7-9 and TRBJ2-3; TRBD1 is a possible D gene (5 bases). Sequencing was performed on naive CD4+ T cells from blood. This TCR came from a young woman with type 1 diabetes. The CDR3 sequence is CASSFQGADTQYF. The CDR3 DNA sequence: TGTGCCAGCAGCTTCCAAGGGGCAGATACGCAGTATTTT.